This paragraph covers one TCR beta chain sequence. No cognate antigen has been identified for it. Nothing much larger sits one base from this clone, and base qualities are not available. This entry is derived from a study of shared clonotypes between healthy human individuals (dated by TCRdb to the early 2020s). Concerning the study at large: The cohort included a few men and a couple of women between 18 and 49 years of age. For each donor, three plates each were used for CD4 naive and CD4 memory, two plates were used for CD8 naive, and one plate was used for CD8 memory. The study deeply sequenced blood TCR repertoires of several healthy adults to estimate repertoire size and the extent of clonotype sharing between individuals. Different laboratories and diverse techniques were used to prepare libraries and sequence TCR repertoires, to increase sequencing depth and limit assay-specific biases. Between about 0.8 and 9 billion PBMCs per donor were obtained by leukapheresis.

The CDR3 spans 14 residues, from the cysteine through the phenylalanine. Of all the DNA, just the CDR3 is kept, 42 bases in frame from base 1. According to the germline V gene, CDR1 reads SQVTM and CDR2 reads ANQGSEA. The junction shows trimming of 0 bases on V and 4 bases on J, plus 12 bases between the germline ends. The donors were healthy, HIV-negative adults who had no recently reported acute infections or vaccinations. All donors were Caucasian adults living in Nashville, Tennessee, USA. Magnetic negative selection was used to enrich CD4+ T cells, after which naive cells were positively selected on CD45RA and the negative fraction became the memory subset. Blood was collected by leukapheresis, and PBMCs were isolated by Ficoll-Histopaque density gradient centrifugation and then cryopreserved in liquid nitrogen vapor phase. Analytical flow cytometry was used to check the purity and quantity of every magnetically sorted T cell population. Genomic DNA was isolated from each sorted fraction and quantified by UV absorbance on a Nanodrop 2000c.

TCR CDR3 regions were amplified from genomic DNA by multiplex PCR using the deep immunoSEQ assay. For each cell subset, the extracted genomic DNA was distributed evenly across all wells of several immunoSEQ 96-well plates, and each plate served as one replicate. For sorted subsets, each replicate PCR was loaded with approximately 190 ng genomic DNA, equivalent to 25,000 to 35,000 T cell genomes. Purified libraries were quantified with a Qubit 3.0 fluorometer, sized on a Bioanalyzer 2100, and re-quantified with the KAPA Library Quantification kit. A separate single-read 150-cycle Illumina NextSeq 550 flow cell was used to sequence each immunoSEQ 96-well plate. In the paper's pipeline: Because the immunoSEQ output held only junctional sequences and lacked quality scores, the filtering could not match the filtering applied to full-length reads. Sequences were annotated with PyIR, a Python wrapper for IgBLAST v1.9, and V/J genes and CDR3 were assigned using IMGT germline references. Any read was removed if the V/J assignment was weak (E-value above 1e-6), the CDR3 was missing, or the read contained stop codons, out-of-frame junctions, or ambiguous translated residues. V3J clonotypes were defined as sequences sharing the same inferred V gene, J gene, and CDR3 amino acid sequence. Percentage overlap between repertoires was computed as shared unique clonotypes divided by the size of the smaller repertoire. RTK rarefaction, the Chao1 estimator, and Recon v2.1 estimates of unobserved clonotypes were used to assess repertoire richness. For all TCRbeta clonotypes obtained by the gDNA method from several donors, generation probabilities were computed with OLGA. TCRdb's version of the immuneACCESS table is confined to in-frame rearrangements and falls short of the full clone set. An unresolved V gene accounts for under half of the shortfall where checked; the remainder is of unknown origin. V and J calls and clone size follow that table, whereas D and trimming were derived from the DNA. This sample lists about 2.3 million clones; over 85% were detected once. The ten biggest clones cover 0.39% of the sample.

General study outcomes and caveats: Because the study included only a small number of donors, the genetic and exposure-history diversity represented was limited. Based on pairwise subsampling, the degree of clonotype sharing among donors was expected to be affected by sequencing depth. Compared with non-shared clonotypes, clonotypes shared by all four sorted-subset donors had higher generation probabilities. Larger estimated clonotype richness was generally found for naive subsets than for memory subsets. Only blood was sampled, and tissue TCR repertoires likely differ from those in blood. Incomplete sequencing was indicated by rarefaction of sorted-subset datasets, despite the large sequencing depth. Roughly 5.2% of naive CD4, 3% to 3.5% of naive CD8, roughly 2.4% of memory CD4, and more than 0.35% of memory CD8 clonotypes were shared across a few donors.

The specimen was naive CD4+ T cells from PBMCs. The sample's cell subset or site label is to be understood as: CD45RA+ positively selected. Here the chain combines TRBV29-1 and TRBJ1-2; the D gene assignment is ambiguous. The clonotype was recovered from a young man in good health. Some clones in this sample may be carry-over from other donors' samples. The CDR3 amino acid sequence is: CSVEESPVGYGYTF. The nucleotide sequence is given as TGCAGCGTTGAAGAATCTCCGGTTGGCTATGGCTACACCTTC.